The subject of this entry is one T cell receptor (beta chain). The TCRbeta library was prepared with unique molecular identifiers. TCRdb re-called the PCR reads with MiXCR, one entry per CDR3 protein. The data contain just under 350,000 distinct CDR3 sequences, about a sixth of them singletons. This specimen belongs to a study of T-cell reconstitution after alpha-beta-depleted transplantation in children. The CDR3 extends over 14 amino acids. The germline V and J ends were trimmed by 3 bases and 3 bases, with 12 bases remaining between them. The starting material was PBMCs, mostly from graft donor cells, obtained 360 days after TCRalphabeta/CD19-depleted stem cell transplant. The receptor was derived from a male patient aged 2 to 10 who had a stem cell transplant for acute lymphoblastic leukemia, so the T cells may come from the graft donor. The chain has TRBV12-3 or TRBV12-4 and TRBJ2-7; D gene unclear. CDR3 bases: TGTGCCAGCAGTTTGAGGTCAGCTGACTACGAGCAGTACTTC. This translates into CASSLRSADYEQYF.